These 22 T cell receptor beta chains came from one sample sequenced in a study of T cell changes during pregnancy in multiple sclerosis (dated by TCRdb to about 2019). The library was obtained by the immunoSEQ multiplex PCR assay. The immuneACCESS repertoire file appears here via TCRdb, limited to in-frame rearrangements. These files lack a portion of the clones; in checked studies, under half of the deficit traces to unresolved V genes, and the cause of the others is not known. This sample lists some 41,000 clones; about 90% were detected once. 9% to 10% of the sample is in the top ten clones. Specimen: CD8+ T cells from peripheral blood mononuclear cells, collected in the first trimester of pregnancy. These receptors all come from a female donor with multiple sclerosis, enrolled in a pregnancy study.

The gene calls are TRBV7-6 and TRBJ2-1, with D perhaps matching TRBD2 (5 bases). Trimming removed 5 bases at V and 9 bases at J, with 17 bases between. The CDR3 is 14 amino acids. CDR1 SGHVS and CDR2 FNYEAQ come from the germline V gene. The CDR3 coding sequence is TGTGCCAGCAGCCTCGCGGGCAGGCACGGTGAGCAGTTCTTC. Amino acids: CASSLAGRHGEQFF.

This chain joins TRBV25-1 and TRBJ1-2; the match to TRBD1 covers 12 bases. The germline V gene has CDR1 MGHDK and CDR2 SYGVNS. With V trimmed by 3 bases and J by 3 bases, 2 bases remained unmatched. The CDR3 is made up of 15 amino acids. DNA for the CDR3: TGTGCCAGCAGTGATGGGGACAGGGGGCACTATGGCTACACCTTC. This codes for CASSDGDRGHYGYTF.

The chain employs TRBV19 and TRBJ1-2, with 11 bases that match TRBD1. Germline V gene sequence: CDR1 LNHDA, CDR2 SQIVND (reference sequence). The CDR3 is 15 residues long. J was trimmed by 5 bases and V by 8 bases; bases with no gene match: 10. The CDR3 here is CASALGTGGGYGYTF. CDR3 DNA: TGTGCCAGTGCCCTTGGGACAGGGGGTGGTTATGGCTACACCTTC.

The chain employs TRBV6-4 and TRBJ2-2; D may be TRBD1 (6 bases). The CDR3 is 14 residues long. Germline assignment: CDR1 MRHNA and CDR2 SNTAGT. V was cut by 2 bases and J by 2 bases, with 6 bases left in between. CDR3 region: CASSDGTNTGELFF. The CDR3 nucleotides read TGTGCCAGCAGTGACGGGACAAACACCGGGGAGCTGTTTTTT.

Here the CDR3 DNA reads TGTGCCAGCAGTTACCTCCGGGATGGCTACACCTTC. Amino acids: CASSYLRDGYTF. The chain links TRBV6-5 to TRBJ1-2; D remains ambiguous. Between the trimmed V and J ends, which lost 2 bases and 6 bases, there was a span of 7 bases. CDR3 length: 12 residues. CDR1 is MNHEY, CDR2 SVGAGI, per germline.

The J gene is TRBJ2-5, the V gene TRBV20-1; D unclear. Germline V gives CDR1 DFQATT, CDR2 SNEGSKA (reference sequence). V lost 7 bases, J lost 3 bases, and 6 bases lay in between. This CDR3 is 10 amino acids long. The CDR3 DNA is TGCAGTGTTTTCAAAGAGACCCAGTACTTC. This codes for CSVFKETQYF.

The sample holds one count of this clone. V usage is TRBV11-2 and J usage is TRBJ2-7, with D tentatively TRBD1 (6 bases). This CDR3 is built from 17 residues. From germline, CDR1 is SGHAT and CDR2 FQNNGV. V lost 0 bases to trimming and J lost 3 bases, with 18 bases between them. DNA for the CDR3: TGTGCCAGCAGCTTAGATACCGGGACATCAATTTACTACGAGCAGTACTTC. Its protein product is CASSLDTGTSIYYEQYF.

This chain links TRBV27 with TRBJ2-1, with 9 nucleotides matching TRBD1. V trimming: 3 bases; J trimming: 0 bases; junction bases outside the gene matches: 3. CDR3 length: 16 amino acids. Per the germline V gene, CDR1 is MNHEY and CDR2 is SMNVEV (reference sequence). CDR3 DNA sequence: TGTGCCAGCAGTTTGTCGACAGGGGGCTCCTACAATGAGCAGTTCTTC. Translated, it gives CASSLSTGGSYNEQFF.

J is TRBJ1-6 and V is TRBV30; TRBD1 is a possible D gene (5 bases). Trimming pared 0 bases from V and 10 bases from J, leaving 13 bases between. CDR1 is GTSNPN, CDR2 SVGIG, per germline (reference sequence). The CDR3 is made up of 14 amino acids. The CDR3 spells CAWSVTGVGSPLHF. Written as DNA, the CDR3 is TGTGCCTGGAGTGTAACAGGAGTTGGGTCACCCCTCCACTTT.

The J gene is TRBJ2-1, the V gene TRBV9, with 14 positions matching TRBD2. The CDR3 runs 16 residues. Germline CDR1 and CDR2: SGDLS and YYNGEE. V lost 4 bases, J lost 6 bases, and 6 bases stayed unmatched. As DNA, the CDR3 is TGTGCCAGCAGCATCAGACTAGCGGGGGGGGTCAATGAGCAGTTCTTC. This codes for CASSIRLAGGVNEQFF. Combining the CDR3 with reference TRBV9 and TRBJ2-1 gives the whole variable domain DSGVTQTPKHLITATGQRVTLRCSPRSGDLSVYWYQQSLDQGLQFLIQYYNGEERAKGNILERFSAQQFPDLHSELNLSSLELGDSALYFCASSIRLAGGVNEQFFGPGTRLTVL.

The J gene is TRBJ2-7, the V gene TRBV6-5; 7 bases match TRBD1. Germline trimming cut 3 bases from V and 2 bases from J; bases unmatched to any gene: 7. The CDR3 is 15 residues long. The V gene's germline CDR1 is MNHEY and CDR2 SVGAGI. In nucleotides, the CDR3 is TGTGCCAGCAGTTATATCGGGGACAGTACCTACGAGCAGTACTTC. It specifies CASSYIGDSTYEQYF.

This chain joins TRBV19 and TRBJ1-5; 7 bases fit TRBD1. The CDR3 loop spans 14 amino acids. The ends lost 7 bases at V and 2 bases at J; junction bases unmatched: 5. Germline assignment: CDR1 LNHDA and CDR2 SQIVND (reference sequence). The CDR3 DNA follows: TGTGCCAGTAAATGGGGGACAGGCAATCAGCCCCAGCATTTT. This translates into CASKWGTGNQPQHF.

This chain links TRBV5-1 with TRBJ1-1; possibly TRBD1 for D (5 bases). Germline V gene sequence: CDR1 SGHRS, CDR2 YFSETQ. The CDR3 extends over 17 amino acids. V dropped 0 bases and J dropped 0 bases, with 15 bases sitting between them. Written as DNA, the CDR3 is TGCGCCAGCAGCTTGGCAACAGGTGGTCTTTTGAACACTGAAGCTTTCTTT. It is translated as CASSLATGGLLNTEAFF.

The chain has TRBV6-5 and TRBJ1-3, with TRBD1 identical over 9 bases. The junction had 4 bases not matched to a gene; V was cut back by 4 bases and J by 0 bases. Germline V CDR1 and CDR2: MNHEY, SVGAGI. The CDR3 covers 16 residues. CDR3: CASSLGQGPSGNTIYF. CDR3 DNA: TGTGCCAGCAGTTTAGGACAGGGGCCCTCTGGAAACACCATATATTTT.

This clone was recorded a few times. The chain combines TRBV19 with TRBJ2-7; TRBD1 is a possible D gene (5 bases). The V gene lost 1 base and the J gene lost 2 bases, with 9 bases spanning the gap. The CDR3 consists of 14 residues. Per the germline V gene, CDR1 is LNHDA and CDR2 is SQIVND (reference sequence). The CDR3 loop reads CASSIGQGTYEQYF. The CDR3 coding sequence is TGTGCCAGTAGTATAGGTCAGGGAACCTACGAGCAGTACTTC.

The chain uses TRBV25-1 and TRBJ2-1, with 9 bases aligning to TRBD2. V shed 3 bases, J shed 4 bases, and the junction held 4 bases outside the gene matches. Per germline, CDR1 MGHDK and CDR2 SYGVNS. The CDR3 extends over 15 amino acids. CDR3 region: CASSEAAGGYNEQFF. CDR3 sequence (DNA): TGTGCCAGCAGTGAGGCAGCGGGAGGATACAATGAGCAGTTCTTC.

This clone is termed medium-sized. The CDR3 spells CASSSDGTALGQPQHF. Written as DNA, the CDR3 is TGTGCCAGCTCATCAGACGGGACTGCTCTGGGCCAGCCCCAGCATTTT. This chain links TRBV18 with TRBJ1-5; weak D call: TRBD1 (5 bases). The CDR3 has 16 amino acids. V shed 5 bases and J shed 7 bases, with 21 bases lying between them. CDR1 is KGHSH, CDR2 LQKENI, per germline. Supplemented by reference TRBV18 and TRBJ1-5, the full variable domain reads NAGVMQNPRHLVRRRGQEARLRCSPMKGHSHVYWYRQLPEEGLKFMVYLQKENIIDESGMPKERFSAEFPKEGPSILRIQQVVRGDSAAYFCASSSDGTALGQPQHFGDGTRLSIL.

V gene TRBV18 combines with J gene TRBJ2-1, with D perhaps TRBD1 (6 bases). Per germline, CDR1 KGHSH and CDR2 LQKENI. The V end lost 5 bases, the J end lost 6 bases, and 23 bases lay between the germline ends. The length of the CDR3 is 17 residues. CDR3 sequence (DNA): TGTGCCAGCTCAGAGGACTTTGGGTCCCAAGGGGGCAATGAGCAGTTCTTC. Protein product: CASSEDFGSQGGNEQFF.

This chain uses TRBV27 with TRBJ2-3, with TRBD2 matching 8 bases. This CDR3 region has 16 residues. The V segment lost 5 bases and the J segment 7 bases; nucleotides outside the gene matches: 14. The germline gives CDR1 MNHEY, CDR2 SMNVEV (reference sequence). CDR3 sequence reads: CASSATGGRLVYTQYF. The CDR3 DNA is TGTGCCAGCAGTGCGACGGGGGGGCGGCTGGTTTATACGCAGTATTTT.

The chain uses TRBV2 and TRBJ1-2; TRBD1 is a possible D gene (5 bases). CDR3 length: 12 amino acids. Germline V CDR1 and CDR2: SNHLY, FYNNEI. Between the trimmed V and J ends, which lost 7 bases and 8 bases, there was a span of 14 bases. CDR3 sequence reads: CASIPGRDGYTF. CDR3 DNA sequence: TGTGCCAGCATTCCGGGGAGGGACGGCTACACCTTC.

V is TRBV27 and J is TRBJ2-7, with a tentative D call TRBD2 (6 bases). This CDR3 is 13 amino acids long. V was cut by 3 bases and J by 3 bases, with 9 bases left in between. Per the germline V gene, CDR1 is MNHEY and CDR2 is SMNVEV (reference sequence). The CDR3, as DNA: TGTGCCAGCAGTTTCGCCGGGGGCTACGAGCAGTACTTC. It encodes CASSFAGGYEQYF.

The chain has TRBV30 and TRBJ2-7, with D unclear. V was pared by 0 bases and J by 5 bases, with 14 bases between. The CDR3 length is 14 residues. Germline V gives CDR1 GTSNPN, CDR2 SVGIG (reference sequence). The CDR3 protein is CAWSVVLGVDEQYF. The CDR3 DNA sequence: TGTGCCTGGAGTGTAGTCTTAGGAGTCGACGAGCAGTACTTC.